This entry is about one T cell receptor beta chain. This sample was included in a study of blood T cell repertoires in COVID-19. Study background: COVID-19 samples collected from the United States, Italy and Spain covered acute and convalescent phases.

Study processing details: The authors estimated nucleated cell counts from reference gene primer amplification. TCRdb keeps only in-frame clones here, not all; method: immunoSEQ multiplex PCR. Clone size and V and J calls were adopted from that table, with D and trimming inferred from the DNA. The sample lists 100,000 to 150,000 clones; roughly 80% were seen once. The junction had 5 bases not matched to a gene; V was cut back by 0 bases and J by 8 bases. This CDR3 is 15 amino acids long. The germline CDR1 and CDR2 sequences are LNHNV and YYDKDF (reference sequence). Participants' own reports of clinical history determined their cohort assignment.

This clonotype was sampled from a man in his forties or fifties with acute COVID-19. The sequencing input was PBMCs or T cells enriched from blood (not recorded which). The V gene is TRBV15, the J gene TRBJ2-7; 12 positions agree with TRBD2. Here the CDR3 reads CATSRDRTSGAKQYF. In DNA form, the CDR3 reads TGTGCCACCAGCAGAGATAGGACTAGCGGGGCTAAGCAGTACTTC.